What follows are 14 T cell receptor beta chains derived from one specimen sequenced in a study of blood T cells in healthy people across ages. A J-beta primer mix and a sample-barcoded 5' primer were used in a second PCR of roughly 6 to 11 cycles. TCRdb reanalysed the 5' RACE reads using MiXCR and keeps one entry per CDR3 protein. The sample contains 850,000 to 950,000 distinct CDR3 sequences, 29% of which appear only once. Material for sequencing was blood. The source is a woman older than 75 in good health.

V usage is TRBV3-1 and J usage is TRBJ2-3; tentative D call: TRBD1 (5 bases). The germline gives CDR1 LGHDT, CDR2 YNNKEL (reference sequence). The CDR3 length is 14 residues. The V and J ends lost 2 bases and 14 bases respectively, with 20 bases between them. The CDR3 region is CASSQRQGGDTWYF. The CDR3 region has the DNA TGTGCCAGCAGCCAACGGCAGGGTGGAGATACGTGGTATTTT.

This clonotype was seen many times. V gene TRBV5-1 combines with J gene TRBJ1-1; D not resolved. CDR1 and CDR2 from the germline V gene are SGHRS and YFSETQ. The V and J ends lost 1 base and 8 bases respectively, with 15 bases between them. The CDR3 consists of 14 residues. CDR3 amino acids: CASSLFDRGREAFF. The CDR3 region has the DNA TGCGCCAGCAGCTTGTTCGATCGGGGTCGAGAAGCTTTCTTT.

The V gene is TRBV11-2, the J gene TRBJ2-7; 10 nucleotides align to TRBD1. The CDR3 is 14 amino acids. Looked up from germline, CDR1 is SGHAT and CDR2 is FQNNGV. V lost 0 bases and J lost 8; bases outside the gene matches: 4. DNA of the CDR3: TGTGCCAGCAGCTTAGAGGACAGGGGGTACAAGCAGTACTTC. This codes for CASSLEDRGYKQYF.

The sample holds many counts of this clonotype. The chain employs TRBV5-1 and TRBJ1-2, with TRBD1 as a possible D gene (6 bases). Trimming cost V 3 bases and J 4 bases, with 16 bases left between them. Germline lookup yields CDR1 SGHRS and CDR2 YFSETQ. This CDR3 comprises 15 residues. CDR3 sequence: CASSSSGTPIYGYTF. DNA of the CDR3: TGCGCCAGCAGCTCATCCGGGACACCTATCTATGGCTACACCTTC.

Turning to this clonotype: The junction does not match germline at one end; this may be a read error. The chain joins TRBV4-3 to TRBJ2-3; D may correspond to TRBD1 or TRBD2 (5 bases each). CDR3 size: 15 residues. Looked up from germline, CDR1 is LGHNA and CDR2 is YSLEER. The CDR3 loop is CASSQDGAFTDMQYF. As DNA, the CDR3 is TGCGCCAGCAGCCAAGACGGGGCCTTCACAGATATGCAGTATTTT.

This clonotype appeared once. This sequence joins TRBV7-2 and TRBJ1-2, with D perhaps TRBD1 (5 bases). Germline loops: CDR1 SGHTA, CDR2 FQGNSA. The V gene lost 5 bases and the J gene lost 8 bases, with 21 bases spanning the gap. This CDR3 region has 15 residues. This CDR3 is CASSKDSPPAKGYTF. DNA for the CDR3: TGTGCCAGCAGCAAAGACAGCCCCCCGGCGAAGGGCTACACCTTC.

This clonotype was seen a handful of times. The chain recombines TRBV6-2 or TRBV6-3 with TRBJ2-7; 10 bases agree with TRBD2. The V gene end was trimmed by 2 bases and the J gene end by 6 bases; junction bases not matched to a gene: 13. CDR1 is MNHEY, CDR2 SVGEGT, per germline. The CDR3 has 17 residues. The CDR3 region is CASSYNLKRGGESEQYF. CDR3 coding DNA: TGTGCCAGCAGTTACAATTTGAAGCGGGGGGGAGAGTCCGAGCAGTACTTC.

V is TRBV15 and J is TRBJ1-2; 9 nucleotides line up with TRBD1. CDR3 length: 17 residues. Trimming removed 1 base from V and 3 bases from J; junction bases left unmatched: 9. Germline CDR1 LNHNV, CDR2 YYDKDF (reference sequence). The CDR3 loop reads CATSRVPGQGRDYGYTF. The CDR3, as DNA: TGTGCCACCAGCAGAGTCCCGGGACAGGGACGTGACTATGGCTACACCTTC.

V gene TRBV7-2 combines with J gene TRBJ2-7; 13 positions match TRBD2. The CDR3 covers 16 residues. With V trimmed by 4 bases and J by 7 bases, 10 bases remained unmatched. CDR1 is SGHTA, CDR2 FQGNSA, per germline. CDR3 nucleotide sequence: TGTGCCAGCAGCTCAGATGGGACTAGCGGGGCCAATGAGCAGTACTTC. It is translated as CASSSDGTSGANEQYF.

In this sample, this clonotype turned up many times. The rearrangement links TRBV5-1 to TRBJ2-3; the match to TRBD2 covers 10 bases. Germline-derived CDR1 and CDR2 are SGHRS and YFSETQ. CDR3 length: 17 amino acids. J gave up 3 bases and V 1 base, and 8 bases lay outside the gene matches. The CDR3 protein is CASSLLAGVTGTDTQYF. CDR3 in DNA: TGCGCCAGCAGCTTGCTAGCGGGGGTCACGGGGACAGATACGCAGTATTTT.

At least ten counts were recorded for this clonotype. V gene TRBV6-2 or TRBV6-3 combines with J gene TRBJ1-2; D is unclear. Deletions cut 5 bases from V and 6 bases from J, with 13 bases between. CDR1 and CDR2 from the germline V gene are MNHEY and SVGEGT. The CDR3 has 13 residues. The CDR3 DNA reads TGTGCCAGCAGTCAAAGAAGGACGGATGGCTACACCTTC. It translates to CASSQRRTDGYTF.

The CDR3 DNA reads as TGTGCCAGCAGCTTAAATCCAGGGGGACACTACGAGCAGTACTTC. Its translation is CASSLNPGGHYEQYF. The chain combines TRBV7-2 with TRBJ2-7; 7 nucleotides align to TRBD1. Germline V lookup: CDR1 SGHTA, CDR2 FQGNSA. J gave up 3 bases and V 2 bases, and 7 bases lay outside the gene matches. The CDR3 covers 15 residues.

This clonotype was seen repeatedly, ten times or more. The V call is TRBV15, the J call TRBJ1-5; 9 bases are shared with TRBD1. Germline CDR1 and CDR2: LNHNV and YYDKDF (reference sequence). Trimming at V came to 1 base and at J to 7 bases, leaving 5 bases not matched to a gene. This CDR3 comprises 15 residues. The CDR3 nucleotides are TGTGCCACCAGCAGAGGCGGGACAGGGACGCAGCCCCAGCATTTT. Amino acid sequence: CATSRGGTGTQPQHF.

This clonotype was detected a few times. V and J are TRBV5-4 and TRBJ2-3, with a weak D call TRBD2 (5 bases). The germline gives CDR1 SGHNT, CDR2 YYREEE (reference sequence). Trimming took 0 bases from V and 2 from J, leaving 10 bases between them. There are 15 residues in the CDR3. CDR3 loop: CASSLAGLLTDTQYF. The CDR3 bases are TGTGCCAGCAGCTTGGCAGGACTCCTCACAGATACGCAGTATTTT.